This record looks at one T cell receptor beta chain sequence and its context. Its antigen is not yet known. Base quality data are lacking; no much larger clone is found one base away. This entry belongs to a study of T cell responses to AZD1222 COVID-19 vaccine (dated by TCRdb to the early 2020s). About the study as a whole: TCR sequencing was performed for roughly 250 trial participants, of whom some 200 were given two doses of AZD1222 and around 25 were given two doses of MenACWY control vaccine. Enrollment into the trials was organized by age into subgroups of 18-55, 56-69 and 70-plus years, and those subgroups contained roughly 140, 27 and 60 TCR-sequenced participants, respectively. What the work shows at the level of the full study, not this receptor alone: Reportedly, almost half of the unique spike-specific TCRs recognized epitopes lying outside the regions that are mutated in the B.1.351 and B.1.1.7 variants. After two AZD1222 doses, spike-specific TCR breadth and depth were significantly higher than at day 0 and than in MenACWY recipients. In the small 56-69-year group, the increase in depth fell short of significance, most likely because of low power. Conclusions about previously exposed vaccinees are limited, since just five or six AZD1222 recipients were seropositive for SARS-CoV-2 at baseline. Because no day 14 peak-response samples were available, repertoires were characterized only after the peak T cell response. The whole spike protein was spanned by vaccine-associated CD4 TCRs, and dominant responses were seen in regions 160-218 and 743-854. Participants were mostly white British, with more females than males. The authors suggested clonal diversity may have been underestimated.

The CDR3 regions of human TCRbeta chains were analyzed by immunosequencing. Turning to the authors' computational methods: Repertoire TCRs were checked for matches against a reference library of SARS-CoV-2-specific TCRs that had been generated using the MIRA antigen-specificity platform. Breadth meant the fraction of unique TCRs that were SARS-CoV-2-associated, whereas depth meant the fraction of total T cells that were SARS-CoV-2-associated. Using the MIRA data, each spike-specific TCR was mapped to the spike region that the TCR reacts to and placed in a CD4 or CD8 class. Log10-transformed breadth and depth values were compared by one-way ANOVA with Sidak's multiple comparisons tests. TCRdb's version of the immuneACCESS table is confined to in-frame rearrangements and falls short of the full clone set. An unresolved V gene accounts for under half of the shortfall where checked; the remainder is of unknown origin. The V and J calls and clone size were taken over from that table, and D and trimming were inferred from the DNA. The sample profile shows tens of thousands of clones; about 93% of them were found once. In total, the top ten clones hold 4% to 6% of the sample.

This sample's time point label indicates: baseline before first vaccination. The treatment or condition label corresponds to: meningococcal conjugate vaccine given as trial control. Vaccinee samples came from UK trials COV001 and COV002, including a single-blind randomized controlled phase 2/3 trial of AZD1222 (ChAdOx1 nCoV-19) in healthy adults. For TCRbeta chain sequencing, PBMC samples from trial participants were taken at day 0 and at day 28 after the second dose. The V end gives up 2 bases and the J end 3 bases, leaving 1 base in the junction not matched to a gene. The CDR3 spans 15 residues, from the cysteine through the phenylalanine. Left in the record is the CDR3 DNA by itself, 45 bases read in frame from the first base. CDR1 is given as SGHAT and CDR2 as FQNNGV, both from the germline V gene.

The V gene is TRBV11-2 and the J gene is TRBJ2-6, and TRBD1 matches 7 of the central bases. This specimen consisted of peripheral blood, obtained on day 0 of MenACWY control vaccination. The clonotype was recovered from an adult in good health. The encoded CDR3 is CASSLPGGGANVLTF. The sequenced DNA is TGTGCCAGCAGCTTACCAGGGGGTGGGGCCAACGTCCTGACTTTC.